This entry is about one T cell receptor beta chain. The target antigen is unknown. This sample was taken from a study of Ad26.COV2.S vaccination and SARS-CoV-2 variants. The wider study: Recipients of Ad26.COV2.S got it intramuscularly, once or twice 56 days apart. Study-wide findings and caveats: Recipients of vaccine and of placebo showed similar breadth of their non-spike TCR repertoires.

Noted treatment: over 15 received Ad26.COV2.S at low or high dose, single or two shots; roughly 5 received placebo; per-sample allocation not given. Each sample was drawn 63 days after the first injection (of vaccine or placebo). The vaccine delivered Wuhan-strain SARS-CoV-2 spike through an Ad26 vector. Generated by immunoSEQ multiplex PCR, the TCRdb table keeps only in-frame clones and is missing some. The data show around 450,000 clones, approximately 88% seen once. Looked up from germline, CDR1 is SQVTM and CDR2 is ANQGSEA. This CDR3 has 12 residues. V dropped 7 bases and J dropped 2 bases, with 10 bases sitting between them.

This clonotype was obtained from a person between 18 and 65 years old who received the Ad26.COV2.S COVID-19 vaccine or a placebo. Sequenced here: peripheral blood, sampled in a trial of Ad26.COV2.S vaccine versus placebo. The chain recombines TRBV29-1 with TRBJ2-3; D is possibly TRBD2 (6 bases). CDR3 sequence (DNA): TGCAGCGGGGAGGATTTCACAGATACGCAGTATTTT. Protein: CSGEDFTDTQYF.